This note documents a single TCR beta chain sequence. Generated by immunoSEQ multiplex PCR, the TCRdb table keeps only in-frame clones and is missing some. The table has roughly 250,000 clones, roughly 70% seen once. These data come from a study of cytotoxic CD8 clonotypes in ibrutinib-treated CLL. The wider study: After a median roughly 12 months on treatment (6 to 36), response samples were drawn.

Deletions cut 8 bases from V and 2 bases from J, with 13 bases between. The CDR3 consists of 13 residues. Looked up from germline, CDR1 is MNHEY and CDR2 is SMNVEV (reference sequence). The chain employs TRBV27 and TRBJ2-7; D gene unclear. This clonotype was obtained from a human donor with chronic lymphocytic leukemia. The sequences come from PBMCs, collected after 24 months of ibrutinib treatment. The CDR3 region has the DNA TGTGCCAGCCGACGAAGCTATCCCTACGAGCAGTACTTC. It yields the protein CASRRSYPYEQYF.